This T cell receptor (beta chain) emerged from a study of radiotherapy plus CTLA-4 blockade in lung cancer (dated by TCRdb to the late 2010s). At the level of the whole study: Objective responses were observed in approximately 17% of enrolled patients, and disease control was achieved in 25% to 40%.

The CDR3 covers 17 residues, taking in both the cysteine and the phenylalanine. The retained sequence is limited to the CDR3, 51 bases, with the frame set at the first base. CDR1 and CDR2, looked up from the germline V gene, are SGHAT and FQNNGV. V and J lose 1 base and 8 bases, and a span of 23 bases separates them. Regarding this clone: Its target antigen remains unknown. Per-base quality was not reported, and no clone a single base away is much larger than it.

The study evaluated CTLA-4 blockade (ipilimumab) given together with focal radiation therapy in patients who had chemo-refractory metastatic non-small-cell lung cancer. Study-level results and caveats: After treatment with radiotherapy and ipilimumab, TCR clones that originated in tumors expanded in peripheral blood. Increased serum interferon-beta after radiation, together with early dynamic changes in blood T cell clones, were reported to be the strongest predictors of response.

Receptor libraries were prepared by the immunoSEQ multiplex PCR assay. Not all clones reach the TCRdb copy of this immuneACCESS table, which keeps in-frame sequences only. Checked studies attribute under half of the gap to unresolved V genes and leave the rest unexplained. The sample profile shows around 22,000 clones; about 71% of them were found once. The top ten clonotypes cover approximately 3.3% of the sample. The chain couples TRBV11-2 to TRBJ1-1; perhaps TRBD1 is the D gene, with 6 bases matching. The TCR was taken from a human donor with non-small cell lung cancer whose response to radiotherapy plus ipilimumab could not be evaluated. The sample consisted of peripheral blood, taken from a patient treated with radiotherapy plus ipilimumab. The CDR3 is CASSLAREGGIPREAFF. The nucleotide sequence reads TGTGCCAGCAGCTTAGCCCGGGAGGGGGGGATTCCGAGGGAAGCTTTCTTT.